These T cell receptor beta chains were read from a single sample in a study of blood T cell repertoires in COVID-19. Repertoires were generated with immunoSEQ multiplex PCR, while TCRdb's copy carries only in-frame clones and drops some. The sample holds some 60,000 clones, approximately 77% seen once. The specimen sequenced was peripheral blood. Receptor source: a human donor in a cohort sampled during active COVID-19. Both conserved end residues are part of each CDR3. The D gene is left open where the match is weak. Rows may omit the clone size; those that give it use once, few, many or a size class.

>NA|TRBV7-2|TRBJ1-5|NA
CASSFSTNQPQHF
TGTGCCAGCAGCTTCAGTACAAATCAGCCCCAGCATTTT
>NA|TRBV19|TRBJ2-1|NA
CASSPDSYVEQFF
TGTGCCAGTAGCCCCGACTCCTATGTCGAGCAGTTCTTC
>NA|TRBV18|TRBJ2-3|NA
CASSSEGASKDTQYF
TGTGCCAGCTCGTCGGAGGGGGCAAGTAAGGATACGCAGTATTTT
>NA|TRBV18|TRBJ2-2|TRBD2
CASSTSGGTGELFF
TGTGCCAGCTCAACTAGCGGGGGAACCGGGGAGCTGTTTTTT
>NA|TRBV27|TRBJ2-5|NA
CASRRTIGWETQYF
TGTGCCAGCAGACGTACTATTGGATGGGAGACCCAGTACTTC
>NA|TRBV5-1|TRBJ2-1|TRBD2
CASSLEGLAGYNEQFF
TGCGCCAGCAGCTTGGAAGGACTAGCGGGGTACAATGAGCAGTTCTTC
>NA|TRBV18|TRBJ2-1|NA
CASSPSASSYNEQFF
TGTGCCAGCTCACCATCGGCTAGCTCCTACAATGAGCAGTTCTTC
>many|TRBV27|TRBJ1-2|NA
CASRAGALFGYTF
TGTGCCAGCAGAGCAGGGGCACTTTTCGGCTACACCTTC
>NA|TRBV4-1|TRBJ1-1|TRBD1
CASSPVGTGGMTFF
TGCGCCAGCAGCCCAGTGGGGACAGGGGGCATGACTTTCTTT
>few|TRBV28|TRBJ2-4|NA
CASSRAGQTKNIQYF
TGTGCCAGCAGTCGCGCGGGCCAAACCAAAAACATTCAGTACTTC
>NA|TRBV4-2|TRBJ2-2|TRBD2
CASSQDLAGGRELFF
TGTGCCAGCAGCCAAGATCTAGCGGGAGGTCGGGAGCTGTTTTTT
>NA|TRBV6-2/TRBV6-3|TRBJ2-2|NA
CASSYSKVGGTGELFF
TGTGCCAGCAGTTACTCCAAGGTCGGAGGGACCGGGGAGCTGTTTTTT
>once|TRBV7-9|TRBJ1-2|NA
CAIQIGDAIGYTF
TGTGCCATCCAAATAGGGGATGCGATTGGCTACACCTTC
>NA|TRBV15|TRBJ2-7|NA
CATSREVRGYEQYF
TGTGCCACCAGCAGAGAAGTCAGGGGTTACGAGCAGTACTTC
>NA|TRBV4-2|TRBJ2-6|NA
CASSQDRDSYSGANVLTF
TGTGCCAGCAGCCAAGACCGGGACTCCTACTCTGGGGCCAACGTCCTGACTTTC
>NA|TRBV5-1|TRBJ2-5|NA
CASSFPGQETQYF
TGCGCCAGCAGCTTCCCGGGGCAAGAGACCCAGTACTTC
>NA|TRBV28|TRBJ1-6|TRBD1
CASIKQGNNSPLHF
TGTGCCAGCATCAAACAGGGGAATAATTCACCCCTCCACTTT
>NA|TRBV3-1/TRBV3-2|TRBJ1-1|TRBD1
CASSSDRGLKAFF
TGTGCCAGCAGCTCCGACAGGGGGCTTAAAGCTTTCTTT
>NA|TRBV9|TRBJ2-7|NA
CASSLAGGDKQYF
TGTGCCAGCTCATTGGCCGGGGGAGACAAGCAGTACTTC
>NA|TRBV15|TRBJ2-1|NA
CATGATYNEQFF
TGTGCCACCGGGGCTACTTACAATGAGCAGTTCTTC